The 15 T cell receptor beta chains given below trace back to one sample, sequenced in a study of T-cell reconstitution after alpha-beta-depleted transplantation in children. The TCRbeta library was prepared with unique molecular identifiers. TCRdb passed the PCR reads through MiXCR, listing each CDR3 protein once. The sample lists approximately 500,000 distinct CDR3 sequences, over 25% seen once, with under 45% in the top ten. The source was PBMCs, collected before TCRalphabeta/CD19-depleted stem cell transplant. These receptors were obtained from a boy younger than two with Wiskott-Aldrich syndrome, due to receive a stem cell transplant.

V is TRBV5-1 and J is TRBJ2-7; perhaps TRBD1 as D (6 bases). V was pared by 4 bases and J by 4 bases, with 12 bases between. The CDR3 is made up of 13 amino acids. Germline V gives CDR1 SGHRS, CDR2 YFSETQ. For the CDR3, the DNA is TGCGCCAGCAGCGAGGACAGTATTTACGAGCAGTACTTC. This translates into CASSEDSIYEQYF.

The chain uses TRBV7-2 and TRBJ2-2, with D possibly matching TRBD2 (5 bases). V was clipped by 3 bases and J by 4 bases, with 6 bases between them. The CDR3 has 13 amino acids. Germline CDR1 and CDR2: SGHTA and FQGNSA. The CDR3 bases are TGTGCCAGCAGCTTTACTAGCACCGGGGAGCTGTTTTTT. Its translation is CASSFTSTGELFF.

CDR3 protein: CASSLVGDKQYF. CDR3 coding DNA: TGTGCCAGCAGTTTAGTGGGAGACAAGCAGTATTTT. V and J are TRBV12-3 or TRBV12-4 and TRBJ2-3; the D gene is possibly TRBD2 (5 bases). This CDR3 is built from 12 residues. V was cut by 1 base and J by 11 bases, with 10 bases left in between.

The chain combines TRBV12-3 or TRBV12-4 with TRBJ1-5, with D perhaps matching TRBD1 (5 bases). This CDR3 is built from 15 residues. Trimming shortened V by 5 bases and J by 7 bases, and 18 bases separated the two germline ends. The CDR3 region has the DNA TGTGCCAGCAGTATTTATTATGCGGGGCACCAGCCCCAGCATTTT. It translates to CASSIYYAGHQPQHF.

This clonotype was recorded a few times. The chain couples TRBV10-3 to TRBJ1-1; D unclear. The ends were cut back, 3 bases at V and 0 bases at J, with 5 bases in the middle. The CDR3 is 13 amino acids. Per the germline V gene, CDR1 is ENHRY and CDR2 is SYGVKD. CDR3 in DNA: TGTGCCATCAGTGACAGAATGAACACTGAAGCTTTCTTT. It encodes CAISDRMNTEAFF.

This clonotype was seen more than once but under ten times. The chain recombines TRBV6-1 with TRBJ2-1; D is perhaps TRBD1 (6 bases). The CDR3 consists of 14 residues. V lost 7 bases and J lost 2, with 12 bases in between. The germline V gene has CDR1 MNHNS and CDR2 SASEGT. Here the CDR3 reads CASNTGRPYNEQFF. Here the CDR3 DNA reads TGTGCCAGCAACACAGGGCGGCCCTACAATGAGCAGTTCTTC.

The CDR3 region is CASSLIGGSSTDTQYF. The CDR3 DNA sequence: TGCGCCAGCAGCTTGATAGGCGGGTCTAGCACAGATACGCAGTATTTT. The rearrangement joins TRBV5-1 to TRBJ2-3, with D possibly being TRBD2 (5 bases). The V gene lost 1 base and the J gene lost 0 bases, with 12 bases spanning the gap. Per germline, CDR1 SGHRS and CDR2 YFSETQ. The CDR3 is 16 amino acids.

The CDR3 sequence is CSARFSGRGNEQFF. In nucleotides, the CDR3 is TGCAGTGCTAGATTTAGCGGGAGAGGCAATGAGCAGTTCTTC. The V call is TRBV20-1, the J call TRBJ2-1, with 9 bases aligning to TRBD2. This CDR3 spans 14 amino acids. Germline values: CDR1 DFQATT, CDR2 SNEGSKA (reference sequence). V lost 2 bases, J lost 6 bases, and 5 bases stayed unmatched.

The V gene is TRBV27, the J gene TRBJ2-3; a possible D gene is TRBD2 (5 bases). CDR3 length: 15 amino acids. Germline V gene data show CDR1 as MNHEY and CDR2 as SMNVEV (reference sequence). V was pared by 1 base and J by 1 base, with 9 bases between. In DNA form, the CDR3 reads TGTGCCAGCAGTTTATTCGGAGGAGGCACAGATACGCAGTATTTT. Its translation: CASSLFGGGTDTQYF.

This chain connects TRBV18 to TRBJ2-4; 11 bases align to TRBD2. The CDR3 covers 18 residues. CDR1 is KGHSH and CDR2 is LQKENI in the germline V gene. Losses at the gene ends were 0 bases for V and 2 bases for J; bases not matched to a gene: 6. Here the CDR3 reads CASSPPILAGEPKNIQYF. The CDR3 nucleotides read TGTGCCAGCTCACCACCGATACTAGCGGGAGAGCCCAAAAACATTCAGTACTTC.

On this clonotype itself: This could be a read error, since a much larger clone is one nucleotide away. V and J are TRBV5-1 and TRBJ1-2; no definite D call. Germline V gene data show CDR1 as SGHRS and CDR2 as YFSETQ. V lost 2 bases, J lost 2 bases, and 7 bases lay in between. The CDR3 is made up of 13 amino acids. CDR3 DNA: TGCGCCAGCAGCTTCGACAAGAACTATGGCTACACCTTC. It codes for CASSFDKNYGYTF.

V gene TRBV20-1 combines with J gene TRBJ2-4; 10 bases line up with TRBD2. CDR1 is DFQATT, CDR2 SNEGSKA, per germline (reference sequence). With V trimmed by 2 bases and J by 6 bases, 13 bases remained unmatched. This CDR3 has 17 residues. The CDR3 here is CSARPVSSGSLGNIQYF. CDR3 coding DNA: TGCAGTGCTAGACCAGTATCTAGCGGGAGCCTTGGAAACATTCAGTACTTC.

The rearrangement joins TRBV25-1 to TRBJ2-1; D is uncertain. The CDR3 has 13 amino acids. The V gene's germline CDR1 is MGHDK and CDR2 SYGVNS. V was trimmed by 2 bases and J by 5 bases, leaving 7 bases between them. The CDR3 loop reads CASSEPFNNEQFF. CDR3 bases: TGTGCCAGCAGTGAACCGTTTAACAATGAGCAGTTCTTC.

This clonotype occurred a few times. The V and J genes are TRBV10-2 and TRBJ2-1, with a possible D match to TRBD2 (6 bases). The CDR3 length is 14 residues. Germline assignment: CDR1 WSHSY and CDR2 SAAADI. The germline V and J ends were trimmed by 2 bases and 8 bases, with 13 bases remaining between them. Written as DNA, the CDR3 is TGCGCCAGCAGTGAGGGAGGGAGTGATGATGAGCAGTTCTTC. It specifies CASSEGGSDDEQFF.

The CDR3 loop reads CASSLAGAGNLNTEAFF. DNA of the CDR3: TGCGCCAGCAGCTTGGCTGGGGCGGGGAATTTGAACACTGAAGCTTTCTTT. This chain links TRBV5-1 with TRBJ1-1; maybe TRBD1 (5 bases). Germline loops: CDR1 SGHRS, CDR2 YFSETQ. The V and J ends lost 0 bases and 0 bases respectively, with 15 bases between them. This CDR3 contains 17 residues.